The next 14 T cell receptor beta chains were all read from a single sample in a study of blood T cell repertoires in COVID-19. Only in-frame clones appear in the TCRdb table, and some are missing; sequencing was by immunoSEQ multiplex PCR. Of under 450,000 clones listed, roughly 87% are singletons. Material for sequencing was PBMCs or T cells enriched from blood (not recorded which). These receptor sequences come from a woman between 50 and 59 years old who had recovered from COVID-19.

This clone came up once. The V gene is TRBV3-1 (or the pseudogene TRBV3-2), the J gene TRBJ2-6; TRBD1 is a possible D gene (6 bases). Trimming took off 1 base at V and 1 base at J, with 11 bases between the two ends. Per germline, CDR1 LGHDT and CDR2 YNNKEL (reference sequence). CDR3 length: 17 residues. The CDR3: CASSQAYRVSGANVLTF. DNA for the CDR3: TGTGCCAGCAGCCAAGCTTACAGGGTATCTGGGGCCAACGTCCTGACTTTC.

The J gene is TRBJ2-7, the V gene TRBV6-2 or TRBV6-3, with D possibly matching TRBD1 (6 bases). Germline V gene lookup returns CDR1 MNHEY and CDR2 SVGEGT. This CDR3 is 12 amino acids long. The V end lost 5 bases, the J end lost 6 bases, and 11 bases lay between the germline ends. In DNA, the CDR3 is TGTGCCAGCAGTACGACAGGTCGCGAGCAGTACTTC. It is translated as CASSTTGREQYF.

The CDR3 DNA is TGTGCCAGCAGCCCCGGACAGAGCTCCTACGAGCAGTACTTC. This translates into CASSPGQSSYEQYF. The chain couples TRBV5-4 to TRBJ2-7; D might be TRBD1 (6 bases). V lost 4 bases, J lost 0 bases, and 11 bases lay in between. The CDR3 totals 14 residues. CDR1 is SGHNT and CDR2 is YYREEE in the germline V gene (reference sequence).

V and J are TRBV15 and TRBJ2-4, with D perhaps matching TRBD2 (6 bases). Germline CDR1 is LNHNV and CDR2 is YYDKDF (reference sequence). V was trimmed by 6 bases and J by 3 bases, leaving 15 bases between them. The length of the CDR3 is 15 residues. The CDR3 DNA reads TGTGCCACCAGACCCCGGGGAGGAGACAAAAACATTCAGTACTTC. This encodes CATRPRGGDKNIQYF.

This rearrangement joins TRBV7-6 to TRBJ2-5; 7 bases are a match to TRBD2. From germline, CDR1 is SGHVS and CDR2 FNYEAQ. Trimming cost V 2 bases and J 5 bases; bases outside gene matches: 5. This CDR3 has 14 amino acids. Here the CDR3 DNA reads TGTGCCAGCAGCTTAAGCGGGATGGGGGAGACCCAGTACTTC. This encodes CASSLSGMGETQYF. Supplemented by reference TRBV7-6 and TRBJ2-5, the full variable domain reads GAGVSQSPRYKVTKRGQDVALRCDPISGHVSLYWYRQALGQGPEFLTYFNYEAQQDKSGLPNDRFSAERPEGSISTLTIQRTEQRDSAMYRCASSLSGMGETQYFGPGTRLLVL.

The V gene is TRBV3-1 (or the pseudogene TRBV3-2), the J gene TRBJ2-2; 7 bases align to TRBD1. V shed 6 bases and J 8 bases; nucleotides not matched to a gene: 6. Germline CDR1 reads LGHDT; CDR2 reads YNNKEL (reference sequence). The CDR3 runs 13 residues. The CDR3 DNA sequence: TGTGCCAGCAGGCGAACAGGGGTTGGGGAGCTGTTTTTT. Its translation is CASRRTGVGELFF.

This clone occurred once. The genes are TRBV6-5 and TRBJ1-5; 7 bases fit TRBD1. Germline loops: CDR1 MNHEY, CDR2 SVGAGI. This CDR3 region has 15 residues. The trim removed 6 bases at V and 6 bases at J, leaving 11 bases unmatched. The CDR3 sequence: CASSPTGPHAQPQHF. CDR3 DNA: TGTGCCAGCAGCCCGACAGGGCCGCATGCTCAGCCCCAGCATTTT.

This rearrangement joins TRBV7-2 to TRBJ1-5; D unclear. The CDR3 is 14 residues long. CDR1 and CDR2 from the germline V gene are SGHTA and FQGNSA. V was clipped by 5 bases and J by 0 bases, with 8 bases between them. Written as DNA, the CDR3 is TGTGCCAGCAGCCCAACCTATAGCAATCAGCCCCAGCATTTT. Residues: CASSPTYSNQPQHF.

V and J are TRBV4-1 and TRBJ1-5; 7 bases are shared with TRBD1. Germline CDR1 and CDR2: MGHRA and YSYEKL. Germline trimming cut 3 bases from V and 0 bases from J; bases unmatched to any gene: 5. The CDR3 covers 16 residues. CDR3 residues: CASSHPGTDSNQPQHF. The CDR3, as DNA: TGCGCCAGCAGCCATCCCGGGACAGATAGCAATCAGCCCCAGCATTTT.

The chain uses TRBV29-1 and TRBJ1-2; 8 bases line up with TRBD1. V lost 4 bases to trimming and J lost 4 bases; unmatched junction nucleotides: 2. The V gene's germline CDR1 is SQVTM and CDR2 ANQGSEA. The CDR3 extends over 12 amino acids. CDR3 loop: CSVVGQGYGYTF. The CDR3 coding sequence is TGCAGCGTTGTAGGACAGGGCTATGGCTACACCTTC.

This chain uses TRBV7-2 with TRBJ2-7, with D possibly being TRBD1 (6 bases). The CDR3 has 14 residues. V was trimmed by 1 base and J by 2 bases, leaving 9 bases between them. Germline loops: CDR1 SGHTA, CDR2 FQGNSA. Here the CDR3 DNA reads TGTGCCAGCAGCTTAGGTGGACAGCCCTACGAGCAGTACTTC. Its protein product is CASSLGGQPYEQYF.

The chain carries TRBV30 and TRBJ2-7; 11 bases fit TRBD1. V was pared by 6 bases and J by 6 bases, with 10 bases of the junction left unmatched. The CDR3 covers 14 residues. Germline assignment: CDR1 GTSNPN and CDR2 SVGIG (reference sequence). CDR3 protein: CACSGTGGWSEQYF. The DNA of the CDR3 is TGTGCCTGTTCCGGGACAGGGGGATGGTCCGAGCAGTACTTC.

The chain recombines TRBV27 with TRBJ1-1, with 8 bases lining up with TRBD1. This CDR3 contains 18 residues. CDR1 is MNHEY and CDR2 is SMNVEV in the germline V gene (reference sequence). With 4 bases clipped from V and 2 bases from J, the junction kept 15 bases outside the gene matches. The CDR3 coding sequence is TGTGCCAGCAGTTCTCTGATATCGATGGACAGGGCCAACACTGAAGCTTTCTTT. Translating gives CASSSLISMDRANTEAFF.

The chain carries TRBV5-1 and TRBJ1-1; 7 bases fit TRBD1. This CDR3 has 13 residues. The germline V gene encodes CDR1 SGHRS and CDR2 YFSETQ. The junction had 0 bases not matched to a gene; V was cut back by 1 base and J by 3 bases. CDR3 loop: CASSLQGDTEAFF. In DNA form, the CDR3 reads TGCGCCAGCAGCTTGCAGGGGGACACTGAAGCTTTCTTT.